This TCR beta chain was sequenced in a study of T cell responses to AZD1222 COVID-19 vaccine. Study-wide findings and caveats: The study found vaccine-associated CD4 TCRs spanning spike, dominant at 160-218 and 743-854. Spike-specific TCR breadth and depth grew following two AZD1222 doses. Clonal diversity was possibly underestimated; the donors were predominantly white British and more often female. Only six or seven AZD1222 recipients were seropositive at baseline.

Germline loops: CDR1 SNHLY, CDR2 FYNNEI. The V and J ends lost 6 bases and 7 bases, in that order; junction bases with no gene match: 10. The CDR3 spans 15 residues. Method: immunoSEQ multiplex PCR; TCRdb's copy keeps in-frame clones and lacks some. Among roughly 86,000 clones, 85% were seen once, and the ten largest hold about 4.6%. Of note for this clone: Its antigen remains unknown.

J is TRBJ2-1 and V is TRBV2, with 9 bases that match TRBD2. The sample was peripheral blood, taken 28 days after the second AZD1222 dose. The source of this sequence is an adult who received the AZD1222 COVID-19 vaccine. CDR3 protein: CASSDWASGMNEQFF. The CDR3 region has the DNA TGTGCCAGCAGCGATTGGGCTAGCGGGATGAATGAGCAGTTCTTC.